The subject of this entry is one TCR beta chain. The data were taken from a study of blood T cell repertoires in COVID-19. Background on the study: Whether acute or convalescent, the COVID-19 samples came from the United States, Italy and Spain. Sample material is recorded as cDNA or gDNA derived from T cells, B-cell-depleted T cells, or PBMCs.

In germline, CDR1 is SNHLY, CDR2 FYNNEI. This CDR3 region has 12 residues. Trimming removed 3 bases at V and 8 bases at J, with 10 bases between. In the source study's methods: The assay estimated nucleated cells by amplifying reference gene primers. TCRdb's copy holds only in-frame clones and misses some; the assay was immunoSEQ multiplex PCR. Clone size and the V and J calls come from that table; the DNA yielded D and trimming. The sample carries 400,000 to 450,000 clones, around 90% recorded once. Seattle enrolled patients during active infection and tracked them longitudinally. The origin of this receptor is a man aged 18 to 29 with COVID-19, enrolled during active disease. Sequencing was carried out using peripheral blood. The rearrangement joins TRBV2 to TRBJ1-2, with a tentative D call TRBD1 (5 bases). The CDR3 sequence is CASSDWGEGYTF. The CDR3 nucleotides are TGTGCCAGCAGTGACTGGGGGGAGGGCTACACCTTC.